This T cell receptor beta chain was captured by sequencing in a study of blood T cell repertoires in COVID-19. About the study: The United States, Italy and Spain were the sources of the acute and convalescent COVID-19 samples. Sources were T cells, B-cell-depleted T cells, or PBMCs; the material itself was cDNA or gDNA.

Authors' analysis steps: Reference gene primer amplification yielded estimated nucleated cell counts. Profiled with immunoSEQ multiplex PCR; TCRdb holds only in-frame clones, not every one. V and J calls plus clone size are reproduced from that table; the DNA served to infer D and trimming. Among some 340,000 clones listed, 90% to 95% were seen once. Within the 2 weeks before study entry, each person in the exposed group met a COVID-19 case. The V gene's germline CDR1 is SGHKS and CDR2 YYEKEE (reference sequence). This CDR3 region has 14 residues. V dropped 2 bases and J dropped 2 bases, with 8 bases sitting between them.

Sequencing input: PBMCs or T cells enriched from blood (not recorded which). J is TRBJ1-3 and V is TRBV5-5; TRBD1 is a possible D gene (6 bases). The receptor was derived from a woman younger than 45 who had been exposed to COVID-19. CDR3 residues: CASSLQGPGNTIYF. CDR3 in DNA: TGTGCCAGCAGCTTACAGGGCCCTGGAAACACCATATATTTT.